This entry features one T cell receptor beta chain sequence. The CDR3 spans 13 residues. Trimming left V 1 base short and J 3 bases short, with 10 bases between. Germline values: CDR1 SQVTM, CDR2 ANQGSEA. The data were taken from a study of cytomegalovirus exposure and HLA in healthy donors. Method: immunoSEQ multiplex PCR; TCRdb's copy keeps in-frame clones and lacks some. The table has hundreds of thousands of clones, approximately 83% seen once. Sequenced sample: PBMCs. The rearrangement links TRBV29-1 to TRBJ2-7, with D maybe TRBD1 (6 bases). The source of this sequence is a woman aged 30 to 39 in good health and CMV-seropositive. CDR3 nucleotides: TGCAGCGTTGAAGGGGGCAGGGGCTACGAGCAGTACTTC. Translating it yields CSVEGGRGYEQYF.